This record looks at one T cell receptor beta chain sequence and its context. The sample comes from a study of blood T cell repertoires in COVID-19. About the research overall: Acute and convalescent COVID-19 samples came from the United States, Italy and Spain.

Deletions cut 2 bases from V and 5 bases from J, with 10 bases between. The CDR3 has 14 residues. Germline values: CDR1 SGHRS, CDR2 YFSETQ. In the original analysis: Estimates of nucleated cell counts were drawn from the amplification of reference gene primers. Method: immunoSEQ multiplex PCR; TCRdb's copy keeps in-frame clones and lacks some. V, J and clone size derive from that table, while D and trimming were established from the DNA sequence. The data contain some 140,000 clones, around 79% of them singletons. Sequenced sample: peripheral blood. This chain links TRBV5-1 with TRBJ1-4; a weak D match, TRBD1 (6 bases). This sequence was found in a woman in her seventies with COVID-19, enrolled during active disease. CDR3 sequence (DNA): TGCGCCAGCAGCTTAGACAGGCCGAATGAAAAACTGTTTTTT. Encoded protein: CASSLDRPNEKLFF.